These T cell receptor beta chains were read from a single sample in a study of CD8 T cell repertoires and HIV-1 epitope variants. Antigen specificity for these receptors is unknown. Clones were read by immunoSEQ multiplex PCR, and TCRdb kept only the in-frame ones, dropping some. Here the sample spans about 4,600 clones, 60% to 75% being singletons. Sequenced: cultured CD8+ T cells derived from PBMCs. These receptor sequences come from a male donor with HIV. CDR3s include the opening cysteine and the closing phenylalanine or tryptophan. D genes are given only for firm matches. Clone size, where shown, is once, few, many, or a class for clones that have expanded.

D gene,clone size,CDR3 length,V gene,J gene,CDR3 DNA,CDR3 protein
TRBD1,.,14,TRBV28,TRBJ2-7,TGTGCCAGCAGTTTGACAGGGACGTACTACGAGCAGTACTTC,CASSLTGTYYEQYF
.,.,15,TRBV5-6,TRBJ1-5,TGTGCCAGCAGCTTGGCTGCGGGGCATATCCAGCCCCAGCATTTT,CASSLAAGHIQPQHF
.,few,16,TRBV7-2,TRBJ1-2,TGTGCCAGCAGCTTTTCACCGGACAGCATCAGCTATGGCTACACCTTC,CASSFSPDSISYGYTF
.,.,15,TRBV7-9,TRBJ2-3,TGTGCCAGCAGTTCTCTAAAGCGGAGCACAGATACGCAGTATTTT,CASSSLKRSTDTQYF
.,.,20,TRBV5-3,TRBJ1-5,TGTGCCAGAAGCGGTACCGATTACAGGGCCCTGGGCGAGAGGAATCAGCCCCAGCATTTT,CARSGTDYRALGERNQPQHF
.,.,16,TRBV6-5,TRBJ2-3,TGTGCCAGCAGTTACTCTACGGACCCTCGCACAGATACGCAGTATTTT,CASSYSTDPRTDTQYF
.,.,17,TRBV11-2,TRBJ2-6,TGTGCCAGCAGCTTAGGATGGTCGTCGGCTGGGGCCAACGTCCTGACTTTC,CASSLGWSSAGANVLTF
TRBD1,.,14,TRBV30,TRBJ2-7,TGTGCCTGGAGTACCGGGACAGGGGCGAACGAGCAGTACTTC,CAWSTGTGANEQYF
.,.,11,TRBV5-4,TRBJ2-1,TGTGCCAGCAGCACCTCCAATGAGCAGTTCTTC,CASSTSNEQFF
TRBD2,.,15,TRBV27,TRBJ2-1,TGTGCCAGCAAAGAAGCGGGAGGGCCATACAATGAGCAGTTCTTC,CASKEAGGPYNEQFF
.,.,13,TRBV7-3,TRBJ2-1,TGTGCCAGCAGCTTACTCCTGTACAATGAGCAGTTCTTC,CASSLLLYNEQFF
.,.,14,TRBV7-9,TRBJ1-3,TGTGCCAGCAGCTTTGAGAGCTCTGGAAACACCATATATTTT,CASSFESSGNTIYF
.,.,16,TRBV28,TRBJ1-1,TGTGCCAGCACTTTGGTTGGGATGGTAATGAACACTGAAGCTTTCTTT,CASTLVGMVMNTEAFF
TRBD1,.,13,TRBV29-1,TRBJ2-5,TGCAGCGTTTGGACAGGGGAAGGAGAGACCCAGTACTTC,CSVWTGEGETQYF
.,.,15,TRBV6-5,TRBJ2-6,TGTGCCAGCAGTTACTCCTTCTCTGGGGCCAACGTCCTGACTTTC,CASSYSFSGANVLTF
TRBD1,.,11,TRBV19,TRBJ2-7,TGTGCCAGTTCGACAGGGTACGAGCAGTACTTC,CASSTGYEQYF
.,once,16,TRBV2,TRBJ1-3,TGTGCCAGCAGCGCTCAGCTAGGAGGCTCTGGAAACACCATATATTTT,CASSAQLGGSGNTIYF
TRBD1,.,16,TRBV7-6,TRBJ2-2,TGTGCCAGCAGCTTAGTCCCGACAGGGGGCACCGGGGAGCTGTTTTTT,CASSLVPTGGTGELFF
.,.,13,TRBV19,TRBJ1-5,TGTGCCAGTGACGTGAGGGAGGGCAGCCCCCAGCATTTT,CASDVREGSPQHF
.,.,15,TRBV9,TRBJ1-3,TGTGCCAGCAGCCCCGGACAAGTCTCTGGAAACACCATATATTTT,CASSPGQVSGNTIYF
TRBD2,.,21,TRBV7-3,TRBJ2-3,TGTGCCAGCAGCTGTCCGGCCTATGGACTAGCGGGGGGTGGAGAGACAGATACGCAGTATTTT,CASSCPAYGLAGGGETDTQYF
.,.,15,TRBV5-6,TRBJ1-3,TGTGCCAGCAGCTTGGAGGGATACTCTGGAAACACCATATATTTT,CASSLEGYSGNTIYF
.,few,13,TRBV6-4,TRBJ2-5,TGTGCCAGCAGTGACAGGGGACGAGAGACCCAGTACTTC,CASSDRGRETQYF
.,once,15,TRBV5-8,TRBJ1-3,TGTGCCAGCAGCTTCGGACGGGACCCTGGAAACACCATATATTTT,CASSFGRDPGNTIYF
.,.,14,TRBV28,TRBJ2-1,TGTGCCAGCAGTTTTCGGAGCTCCTACAATGAGCAGTTCTTC,CASSFRSSYNEQFF
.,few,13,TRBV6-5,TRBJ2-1,TGTGCCAGCACCGTCGGGGGTCTGCGTGAGCAGTTCTTC,CASTVGGLREQFF
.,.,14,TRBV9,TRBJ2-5,TGTGCCAGCAGCGTAGAAGGGGGTGGGGAGACCCAGTACTTC,CASSVEGGGETQYF
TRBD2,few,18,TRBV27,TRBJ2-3,TGTGCCAGCACCCCGACCACGACTAGCGGGCGTAGCACAGATACGCAGTATTTT,CASTPTTTSGRSTDTQYF
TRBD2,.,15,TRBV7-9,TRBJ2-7,TGTGCCAGCAGCTTCCCGACTAGCGGATCCTACGAGCAGTACTTC,CASSFPTSGSYEQYF
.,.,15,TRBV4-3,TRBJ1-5,TGCGCCAGCAGCCAAGATACGGGTAGCAATCAGCCCCAGCATTTT,CASSQDTGSNQPQHF
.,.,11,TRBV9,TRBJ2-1,TGTGCCAGCAGCGTAGGTCTAGAGCAGTTCTTC,CASSVGLEQFF
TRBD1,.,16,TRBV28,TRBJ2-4,TGTGCCAGCAGTCTTCTTGGACAGGGAGCCAAAAACATTCAGTACTTC,CASSLLGQGAKNIQYF
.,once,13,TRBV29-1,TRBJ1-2,TGCAGCGCCAGGGACAAGGGGAACTATGGCTACACCTTC,CSARDKGNYGYTF
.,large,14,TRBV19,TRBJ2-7,TGTGCCAGTAGTACCCTAGCGACAGAATACGAGCAGTACTTC,CASSTLATEYEQYF
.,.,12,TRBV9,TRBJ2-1,TGTGCCAGCAGCGTAGATCACAATGAGCAGTTCTTC,CASSVDHNEQFF
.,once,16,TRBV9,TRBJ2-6,TGTGCCAGCAGCCCGGACGGACTCTCTGGGGCCAACGTCCTGACTTTC,CASSPDGLSGANVLTF
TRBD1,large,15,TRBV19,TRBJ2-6,TGTGCCAGTGGGACAGGGGGCTCTGGGGCCAACGTCCTGACTTTC,CASGTGGSGANVLTF
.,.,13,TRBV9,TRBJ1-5,TGTGCCAGCAGCGTGACAGGAGATCAGCCCCAGCATTTT,CASSVTGDQPQHF
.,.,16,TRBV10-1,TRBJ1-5,TGCGCCAGCAGTGAGGGGGGGCAGATTAGCAATCAGCCCCAGCATTTT,CASSEGGQISNQPQHF
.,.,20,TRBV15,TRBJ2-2,TGTGCCACCAGCAGAGATGGTCTCAGACATCGGTTAGCGAACACCGGGGAGCTGTTTTTT,CATSRDGLRHRLANTGELFF
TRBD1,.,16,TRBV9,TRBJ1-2,TGTGCCAGCACGACGACAGGGCAATCATCTAACTATGGCTACACCTTC,CASTTTGQSSNYGYTF
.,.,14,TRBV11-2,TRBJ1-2,TGTGCCAGCAGCTTAGGCCCCCAGGGAGGCGGCTACACCTTC,CASSLGPQGGGYTF
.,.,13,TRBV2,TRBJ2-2,TGTGCCAGCAGTTGGACGGGCACCGGGGAGCTGTTTTTT,CASSWTGTGELFF
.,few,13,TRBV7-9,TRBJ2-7,TGTGCCAGCAGCTTCCTGTCGGGGGACGAGCAGTACTTC,CASSFLSGDEQYF
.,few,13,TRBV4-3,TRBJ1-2,TGCGCCAGCAGCCTACAGGGTAACTATGGCTACACCTTC,CASSLQGNYGYTF
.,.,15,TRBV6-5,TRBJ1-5,TGTGCCAGCAGCGTAGACACCGACAACTATCAGCCCCAGCATTTT,CASSVDTDNYQPQHF
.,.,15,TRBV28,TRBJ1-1,TGTGCCAGCAGTTTATTTCCGGGCACGAACACTGAAGCTTTCTTT,CASSLFPGTNTEAFF
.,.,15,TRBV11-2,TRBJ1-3,TGTGCCAGCACGAGAAGGGGGACCTCTGGAAACACCATATATTTT,CASTRRGTSGNTIYF
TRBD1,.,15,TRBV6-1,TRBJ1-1,TGTGCCAGCAGCCTCCGGACAGGGACGAACACTGAAGCTTTCTTT,CASSLRTGTNTEAFF
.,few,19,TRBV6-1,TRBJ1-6,TGTGCCAGCAGTGAAGATTCGCAAGATCACCCCTCCTATAATTCACCCCTCCACTTT,CASSEDSQDHPSYNSPLHF
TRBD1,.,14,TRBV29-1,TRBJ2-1,TGCAGCGTCATGGGAGGGACAGGGGAGAATGAGCAGTTCTTC,CSVMGGTGENEQFF
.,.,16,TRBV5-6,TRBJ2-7,TGTGCCAGCAGCTTTCAAGCGGGCCTAAGGAGATACGAGCAGTACTTC,CASSFQAGLRRYEQYF
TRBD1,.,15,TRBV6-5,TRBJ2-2,TGTGCCAGCAGTTATCACCAGGGGGCTGGCGGGGAGCTGTTTTTT,CASSYHQGAGGELFF
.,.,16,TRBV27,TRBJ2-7,TGTGCCAGCAGTTTGGGGAACAGCCTGGTTGGATACGAGCAGTACTTC,CASSLGNSLVGYEQYF
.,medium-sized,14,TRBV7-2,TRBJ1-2,TGTGCCAGCAGCTTACAGGTGCCAGGGGAAGGCTACACCTTC,CASSLQVPGEGYTF